These 27 T cell receptor beta chains share one sample of origin, sequenced in a study of T-cell reconstitution after alpha-beta-depleted transplantation in children. The TCRbeta library was prepared with unique molecular identifiers. TCRdb passed the PCR reads through MiXCR, listing each CDR3 protein once. In the table there are 250,000 to 350,000 distinct CDR3 sequences, over 8% of which are singletons. The specimen was PBMCs from the stem cell graft donor, collected from the stem cell graft. These receptors originate from a human donor who donated a stem cell graft to a child with SCID.

The chain employs TRBV15 and TRBJ1-4; 9 nucleotides agree with TRBD1. The J segment lost 7 bases and the V segment lost 3 bases, leaving 6 bases of the junction unmatched. Germline V CDR1 and CDR2: LNHNV, YYDKDF (reference sequence). The CDR3 has 15 amino acids. The CDR3 is CATSRQTGQGEKLFF. In nucleotides, the CDR3 is TGTGCCACCAGCAGGCAAACGGGACAGGGTGAAAAACTGTTTTTT.

V gene TRBV12-3 or TRBV12-4 combines with J gene TRBJ1-1, with D tentatively TRBD1 (6 bases). This CDR3 is 14 amino acids long. Between the trimmed V and J ends, which lost 1 base and 4 bases, there was a span of 10 bases. CDR3 protein: CASSLGRGSTEAFF. DNA of the CDR3: TGTGCCAGCAGTTTAGGTAGGGGGAGCACTGAAGCTTTCTTT.

This clonotype was observed a handful of times. The V call is TRBV19, the J call TRBJ2-5, with no clear D. Trimming stripped 4 bases from V and 0 bases from J, with 6 bases between. Germline CDR1 reads LNHDA; CDR2 reads SQIVND (reference sequence). This CDR3 comprises 13 residues. The CDR3 sequence: CASSKQYQETQYF. CDR3 DNA sequence: TGTGCCAGTAGTAAACAGTACCAAGAGACCCAGTACTTC.

There are many counts of this clonotype. The J gene is TRBJ2-1, the V gene TRBV29-1, with D possibly TRBD2 on 5 matching bases. V lost 2 bases and J 0 bases, leaving 8 bases between the germline ends. Germline V gene lookup returns CDR1 SQVTM and CDR2 ANQGSEA. The CDR3 covers 14 residues. In DNA, the CDR3 is TGCAGCGTTGAAAGGGAGAGCTCCTACAATGAGCAGTTCTTC. Protein product: CSVERESSYNEQFF.

For this clonotype: A much larger clone is a single base away; this may be a read error. The rearrangement joins TRBV12-3 or TRBV12-4 to TRBJ2-2; a possible D gene is TRBD1 (5 bases). The length of the CDR3 is 15 residues. The germline V and J ends were trimmed by 10 bases and 2 bases, with 17 bases remaining between them. The CDR3, as DNA: TGTGCCACCAATGGGGCCCAGGTCAACACCGGGGAGCTGTTTTTT. The encoded protein is CATNGAQVNTGELFF.

This clonotype was observed many times. The chain is built from TRBV5-1 and TRBJ2-3; tentatively, D is TRBD1 (6 bases). With 7 bases removed from V and 1 base from J, the gap between germline ends came to 10 bases. CDR3 length equals 13 residues. In germline, CDR1 is SGHRS, CDR2 YFSETQ. The CDR3 coding sequence is TGCGCCAGCCCAGGGGCTGGCACAGATACGCAGTATTTT. Protein sequence: CASPGAGTDTQYF.

This clonotype came up many times. The chain links TRBV29-1 to TRBJ2-7; the match to TRBD1 covers 9 bases. The length of the CDR3 is 15 residues. Germline CDR1 reads SQVTM; CDR2 reads ANQGSEA. V shed 1 base, J shed 7 bases, and the junction held 11 bases outside the gene matches. The CDR3 nucleotides are TGCAGCGTTGAAGCGGAGGACAGGGGAGTGCAAGAGCAGTACTTC. It codes for CSVEAEDRGVQEQYF.

The V gene is TRBV3-1, the J gene TRBJ2-1, with 9 bases identical to TRBD2. Germline values: CDR1 LGHDT, CDR2 YNNKEL (reference sequence). V trimming: 3 bases; J trimming: 6 bases; junction bases outside the gene matches: 6. The CDR3 totals 15 residues. Here the CDR3 reads CASSHSGGSSNEQFF. Here the CDR3 DNA reads TGTGCCAGCAGCCATAGCGGGGGCTCTTCCAATGAGCAGTTCTTC.

A few counts support this clonotype. The chain employs TRBV5-1 and TRBJ2-7, with D perhaps TRBD2 (6 bases). The V end lost 5 bases, the J end lost 3 bases, and 12 bases lay between the germline ends. The CDR3 contains 13 residues. The germline gives CDR1 SGHRS, CDR2 YFSETQ. DNA of the CDR3: TGCGCCAGCAGTGGGGGGTCACTCTACGAGCAGTACTTC. Its protein is CASSGGSLYEQYF.

The rearrangement uses TRBV5-1 and TRBJ2-1; 14 bases map to TRBD2. V lost 4 bases, J lost 5 bases, and 8 bases stayed unmatched. The CDR3 covers 17 residues. Germline V gene sequence: CDR1 SGHRS, CDR2 YFSETQ. CDR3 nucleotide sequence: TGCGCCAGCAGCCCGACTGGACTAGCGGGGGGCCACAATGAGCAGTTCTTC. Its protein is CASSPTGLAGGHNEQFF. Variable domain in full (rest from reference TRBV5-1 and TRBJ2-1): KAGVTQTPRYLIKTRGQQVTLSCSPISGHRSVSWYQQTPGQGLQFLFEYFSETQRNKGNFPGRFSGRQFSNSRSEMNVSTLELGDSALYLCASSPTGLAGGHNEQFFGPGTRLTVL.

This clonotype has only a few counts. This sequence joins TRBV20-1 and TRBJ1-1, with D perhaps matching TRBD1 (5 bases). The CDR3 covers 13 residues. Germline CDR1 and CDR2: DFQATT and SNEGSKA (reference sequence). Trimming took off 0 bases at V and 5 bases at J, with 10 bases between the two ends. The CDR3 reads CSARDMGQTEAFF. For the CDR3, the DNA is TGCAGTGCTAGAGATATGGGGCAAACTGAAGCTTTCTTT.

CDR3 region: CASSPTGTGEQYF. CDR3 coding DNA: TGTGCCAGCAGCCCTACAGGGACTGGCGAGCAGTACTTC. The rearrangement links TRBV7-9 to TRBJ2-7; D possibly matches TRBD1 or TRBD2 (6 bases each). Trimming left V 5 bases short and J 6 bases short, with 14 bases between. The germline V gene encodes CDR1 SEHNR and CDR2 FQNEAQ (reference sequence). The CDR3 totals 13 residues. Filled out from reference TRBV7-9 and TRBJ2-7, the complete variable domain reads DTGVSQNPRHKITKRGQNVTFRCDPISEHNRLYWYRQTLGQGPEFLTYFQNEAQLEKSRLLSDRFSAERPKGSFSTLEIQRTEQGDSAMYLCASSPTGTGEQYFGPGTRLTVT.

Only a few counts were recorded for this clonotype. The chain couples TRBV18 to TRBJ2-3, with 7 bases aligning to TRBD1. CDR3 length: 14 amino acids. Germline-derived CDR1 and CDR2 are KGHSH and LQKENI. J was trimmed by 1 base and V by 5 bases; bases with no gene match: 3. CDR3 bases: TGTGCCAGCTCAGCTGGACAGGGCACAGATACGCAGTATTTT. The encoded protein is CASSAGQGTDTQYF.

In its sample, this clonotype was seen many times. V is TRBV25-1 and J is TRBJ2-7; no clear D gene. CDR3 length: 12 residues. In germline, CDR1 is MGHDK, CDR2 SYGVNS. Trimming took 5 bases from V and 2 from J, leaving 7 bases between them. The CDR3 region has the DNA TGTGCCAGCAGTTCTGGAGCCTACGAGCAGTACTTC. This gives the protein CASSSGAYEQYF.

This clonotype was seen repeatedly, ten times or more. This chain joins TRBV10-3 and TRBJ2-7; 13 bases agree with TRBD2. The CDR3 sequence is 13 residues long. Germline loops: CDR1 ENHRY, CDR2 SYGVKD. With 10 bases clipped from V and 4 bases from J, the junction kept 4 bases outside the gene matches. The CDR3 here is CATGTSGIYEQYF. CDR3 coding DNA: TGTGCCACTGGGACTAGCGGGATTTACGAGCAGTACTTC.

V and J are TRBV29-1 and TRBJ1-5, with D unresolved. This CDR3 comprises 14 residues. Germline lookup yields CDR1 SQVTM and CDR2 ANQGSEA. The V and J ends lost 4 bases and 0 bases respectively, with 10 bases between them. The CDR3 sequence: CSVVSGYSNQPQHF. The CDR3 DNA is TGCAGCGTTGTTTCGGGGTATAGCAATCAGCCCCAGCATTTT.

This sequence joins TRBV2 and TRBJ2-3, with no clear D. Looked up from germline, CDR1 is SNHLY and CDR2 is FYNNEI. The CDR3 has 15 residues. Deletions cut 2 bases from V and 0 bases from J, with 9 bases between. CDR3 residues: CASSENPASTDTQYF. The CDR3 nucleotides are TGTGCCAGCAGTGAAAACCCAGCTAGCACAGATACGCAGTATTTT.

This clonotype has more than one count but fewer than ten. V and J are TRBV7-6 and TRBJ2-7; possibly TRBD1 or TRBD2 for D (5 bases each). The germline V gene encodes CDR1 SGHVS and CDR2 FNYEAQ. The CDR3 loop spans 17 amino acids. Trimming removed 5 bases at V and 4 bases at J, with 24 bases between. In nucleotides, the CDR3 is TGTGCCAGCAGCCTGAGGATCCCGGGACGGAATAATTACGAGCAGTACTTC. Protein sequence: CASSLRIPGRNNYEQYF.

The chain is built from TRBV10-3 and TRBJ2-3, with D unresolved. V lost 4 bases, J lost 2 bases, and 7 bases lay in between. The CDR3 length is 13 residues. Per the germline V gene, CDR1 is ENHRY and CDR2 is SYGVKD. The chain's CDR3 is CAISVVPTDTQYF. The CDR3 nucleotides read TGTGCCATCAGTGTCGTTCCCACAGATACGCAGTATTTT.

The gene calls are TRBV5-1 and TRBJ2-3; a weak D match, TRBD2 (5 bases). V was clipped by 0 bases and J by 0 bases, with 11 bases between them. CDR3 length: 16 amino acids. Looked up from germline, CDR1 is SGHRS and CDR2 is YFSETQ. CDR3 bases: TGCGCCAGCAGCTTGGACGGGGTCCCTAGCACAGATACGCAGTATTTT. This encodes CASSLDGVPSTDTQYF.

The chain links TRBV24-1 to TRBJ2-2; unclear D gene. The CDR3 covers 11 residues. The germline V gene encodes CDR1 KGHDR and CDR2 SFDVKD. The V gene lost 5 bases and the J gene lost 7 bases, with 4 bases spanning the gap. The DNA of the CDR3 is TGTGCCACCAGTGTAGGCGGGGAGCTGTTTTTT. Protein sequence: CATSVGGELFF.

The genes are TRBV5-1 and TRBJ1-2, with TRBD1 as a possible D gene (5 bases). This CDR3 contains 14 residues. Germline CDR1 SGHRS, CDR2 YFSETQ. The V end lost 4 bases, the J end lost 4 bases, and 14 bases lay between the germline ends. The CDR3 loop reads CASSKDGGIYGYTF. CDR3 bases: TGCGCCAGCAGCAAGGACGGGGGGATCTATGGCTACACCTTC.

This chain joins TRBV5-1 and TRBJ2-5, with D hard to call. The CDR3 extends over 16 amino acids. V gave up 0 bases and J gave up 4 bases, with 16 bases separating them. Germline CDR1 reads SGHRS; CDR2 reads YFSETQ. As DNA, the CDR3 is TGCGCCAGCAGCTTGGCCGTAACCTTACCCGGAGAGACCCAGTACTTC. Amino acid sequence: CASSLAVTLPGETQYF. Complete variable domain (other parts from reference TRBV5-1 and TRBJ2-5): KAGVTQTPRYLIKTRGQQVTLSCSPISGHRSVSWYQQTPGQGLQFLFEYFSETQRNKGNFPGRFSGRQFSNSRSEMNVSTLELGDSALYLCASSLAVTLPGETQYFGPGTRLLVL.

The chain couples TRBV18 to TRBJ2-5; D not certain. Germline loops: CDR1 KGHSH, CDR2 LQKENI. The CDR3 sequence is 12 residues long. V lost 1 base and J lost 4, with 4 bases in between. Written as DNA, the CDR3 is TGTGCCAGCTCACCACTGGCAGAGACCCAGTACTTC. Translation gives CASSPLAETQYF.

The V and J genes are TRBV20-1 and TRBJ2-7; D is unresolved. Germline CDR1 reads DFQATT; CDR2 reads SNEGSKA (reference sequence). This CDR3 contains 12 residues. Trimming pared 1 base from V and 8 bases from J, leaving 12 bases between. In DNA, the CDR3 is TGCAGTGCTAGAGCCCTGGGGAAAAAGCAGTACTTC. Translation: CSARALGKKQYF.

The V and J genes are TRBV5-1 and TRBJ2-2; D is perhaps TRBD1 (6 bases). Germline V gene sequence: CDR1 SGHRS, CDR2 YFSETQ. The CDR3 spans 14 residues. The germline V and J ends were trimmed by 6 bases and 1 base, with 10 bases remaining between them. The CDR3 loop is CASNLGQNTGELFF. CDR3 bases: TGCGCCAGCAACCTGGGACAGAACACCGGGGAGCTGTTTTTT.

The chain links TRBV4-2 to TRBJ2-6; tentative D call: TRBD1 (6 bases). V lost 2 bases and J lost 2, with 13 bases in between. This CDR3 region has 17 residues. Germline V gene lookup returns CDR1 LGHNA and CDR2 YNFKEQ. The CDR3 DNA is TGTGCCAGCAGCCAATTCGCCTCAGGGGCTGGGGCCAACGTCCTGACTTTC. Translated: CASSQFASGAGANVLTF.